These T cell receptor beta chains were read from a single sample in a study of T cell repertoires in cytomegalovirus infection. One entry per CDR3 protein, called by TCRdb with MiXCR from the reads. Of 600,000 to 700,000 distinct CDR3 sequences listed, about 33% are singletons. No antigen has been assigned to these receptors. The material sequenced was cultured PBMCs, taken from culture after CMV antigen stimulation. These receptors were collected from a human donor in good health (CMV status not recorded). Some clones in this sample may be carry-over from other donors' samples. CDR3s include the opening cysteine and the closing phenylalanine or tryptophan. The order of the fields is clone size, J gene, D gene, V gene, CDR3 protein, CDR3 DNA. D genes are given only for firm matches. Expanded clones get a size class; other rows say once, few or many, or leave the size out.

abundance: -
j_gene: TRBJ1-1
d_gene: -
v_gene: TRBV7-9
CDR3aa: CASSSPEGDEAFF
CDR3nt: TGTGCCAGCAGCTCCCCCGAGGGGGATGAAGCTTTCTTT

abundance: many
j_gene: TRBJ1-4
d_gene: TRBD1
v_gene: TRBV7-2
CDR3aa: CASSSGTGNEKLFF
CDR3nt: TGTGCCAGCAGCTCCGGGACAGGGAATGAAAAACTGTTTTTT

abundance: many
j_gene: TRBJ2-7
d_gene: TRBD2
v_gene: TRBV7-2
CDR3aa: CASSISGLAGYEQYF
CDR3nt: TGTGCCAGCAGCATTAGTGGACTAGCCGGCTACGAGCAGTACTTC

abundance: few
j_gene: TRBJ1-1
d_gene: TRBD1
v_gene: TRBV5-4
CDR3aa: CASSSPGTDNTEAFF
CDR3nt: TGTGCCAGCAGCTCGCCCGGGACAGATAACACTGAAGCTTTCTTT

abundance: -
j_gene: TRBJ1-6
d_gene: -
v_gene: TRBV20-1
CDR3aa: CSASWPGLNSPLHF
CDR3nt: TGCAGTGCTAGTTGGCCAGGCCTTAATTCACCCCTCCACTTT

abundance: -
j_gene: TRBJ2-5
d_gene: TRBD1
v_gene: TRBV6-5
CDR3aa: CASSYLDRGRGTQYF
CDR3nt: TGTGCCAGCAGTTACCTGGACAGGGGGCGCGGGACCCAGTACTTC

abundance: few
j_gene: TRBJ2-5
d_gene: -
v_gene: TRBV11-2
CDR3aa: CASSLGRGYDETQYF
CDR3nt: TGTGCCAGCAGCTTGGGCCGAGGGTACGACGAGACCCAGTACTTC

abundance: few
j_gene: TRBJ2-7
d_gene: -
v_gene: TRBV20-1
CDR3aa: CSARHLVVPYEQYF
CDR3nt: TGCAGTGCTAGGCACCTTGTGGTCCCCTACGAGCAGTACTTC

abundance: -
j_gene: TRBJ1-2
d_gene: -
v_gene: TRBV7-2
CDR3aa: CASSFGGGLGYTF
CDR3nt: TGTGCCAGCAGCTTTGGTGGGGGTCTTGGCTACACCTTC

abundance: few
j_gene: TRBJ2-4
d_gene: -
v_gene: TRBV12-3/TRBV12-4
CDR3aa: CASSPRQTYAAKNIQYF
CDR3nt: TGTGCCAGCAGTCCTAGACAGACATACGCAGCCAAAAACATTCAGTACTTC

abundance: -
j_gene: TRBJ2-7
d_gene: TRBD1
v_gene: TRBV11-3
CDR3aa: CASSLRDSPVYEQYF
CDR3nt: TGTGCCAGCAGCTTGAGGGACAGTCCTGTTTACGAGCAGTACTTC

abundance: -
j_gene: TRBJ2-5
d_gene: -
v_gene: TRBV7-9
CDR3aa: CASSPGDGAQETQYF
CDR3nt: TGTGCCAGCAGCCCCGGGGACGGGGCACAAGAGACCCAGTACTTC

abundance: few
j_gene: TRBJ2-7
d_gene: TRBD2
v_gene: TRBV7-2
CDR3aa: CASSHGLAGGSSYEQYF
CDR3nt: TGTGCCAGCAGCCACGGACTAGCGGGAGGGAGTAGCTACGAGCAGTACTTC

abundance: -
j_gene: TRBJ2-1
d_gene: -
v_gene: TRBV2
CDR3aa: CARDSAGRSYNEQFF
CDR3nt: TGTGCCAGAGACTCAGCGGGTCGCTCCTATAATGAGCAGTTCTTC

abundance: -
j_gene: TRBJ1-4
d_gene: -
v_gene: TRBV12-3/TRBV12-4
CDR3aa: CASSLGVGQGLFF
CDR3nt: TGTGCCAGCAGTCTGGGGGTGGGGCAGGGGTTGTTTTTT

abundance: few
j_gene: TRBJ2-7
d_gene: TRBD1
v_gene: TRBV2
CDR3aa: CATLGTGGPHEQYF
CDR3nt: TGTGCCACCCTTGGGACAGGGGGGCCCCACGAGCAGTACTTC

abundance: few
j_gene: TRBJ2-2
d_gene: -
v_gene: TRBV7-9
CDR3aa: CASSLSAGAVVANTGELFF
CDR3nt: TGTGCCAGCAGCTTATCCGCGGGTGCAGTCGTGGCGAACACCGGGGAGCTGTTTTTT

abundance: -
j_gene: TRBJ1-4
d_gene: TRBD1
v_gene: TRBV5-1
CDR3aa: CASSGGDRRDEKLFF
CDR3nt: TGCGCCAGCAGCGGCGGGGACAGGAGGGATGAAAAACTGTTTTTT

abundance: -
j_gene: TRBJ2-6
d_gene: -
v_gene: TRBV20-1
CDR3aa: CSARQAGANVLTF
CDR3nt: TGCAGTGCTCGACAGGCTGGGGCCAACGTCCTGACTTTC

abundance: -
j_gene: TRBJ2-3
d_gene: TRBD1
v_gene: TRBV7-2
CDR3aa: CASSFLYLGTGTQYF
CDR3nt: TGTGCCAGCAGCTTCCTCTACTTGGGGACAGGTACGCAGTATTTT

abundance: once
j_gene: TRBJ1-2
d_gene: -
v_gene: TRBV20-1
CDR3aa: CSALRASGGYTF
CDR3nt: TGCAGTGCTCTGAGGGCCTCTGGGGGCTACACCTTC

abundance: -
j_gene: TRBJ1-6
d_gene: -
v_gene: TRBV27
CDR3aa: CASEEGGMINSPLHF
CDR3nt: TGTGCCAGCGAGGAGGGGGGCATGATAAATTCACCCCTCCACTTT

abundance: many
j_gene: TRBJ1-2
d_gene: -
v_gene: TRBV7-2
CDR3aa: CASSPSDSLLYGYTF
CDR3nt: TGTGCCAGCAGCCCATCGGACAGTTTGCTCTATGGCTACACCTTC

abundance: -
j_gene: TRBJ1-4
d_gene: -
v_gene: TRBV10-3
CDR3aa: CAIKGRDEKLFF
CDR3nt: TGTGCCATCAAGGGAAGGGATGAAAAACTGTTTTTT

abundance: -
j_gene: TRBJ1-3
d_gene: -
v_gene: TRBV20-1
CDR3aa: CSARRASGNTIYF
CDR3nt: TGCAGTGCTAGGCGGGCCTCTGGAAACACCATATATTTT

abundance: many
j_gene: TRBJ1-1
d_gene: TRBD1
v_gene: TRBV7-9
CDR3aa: CASSLRRGVNTEAFF
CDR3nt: TGTGCCAGCAGCTTACGCAGGGGGGTGAACACTGAAGCTTTCTTT

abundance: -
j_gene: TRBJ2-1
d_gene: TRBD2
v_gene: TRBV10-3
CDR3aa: CASAGPQAGGPVEQFF
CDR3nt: TGTGCCTCGGCAGGCCCCCAAGCGGGAGGGCCTGTTGAGCAGTTCTTC

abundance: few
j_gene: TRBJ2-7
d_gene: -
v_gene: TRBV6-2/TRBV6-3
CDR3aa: CASSYSDNEQYF
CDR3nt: TGTGCCAGCAGTTACTCGGACAACGAGCAGTACTTC

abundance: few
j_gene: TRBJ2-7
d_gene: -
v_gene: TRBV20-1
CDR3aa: CSANPGLSSYEQYF
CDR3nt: TGCAGTGCCAACCCTGGACTCAGCTCCTACGAGCAGTACTTC

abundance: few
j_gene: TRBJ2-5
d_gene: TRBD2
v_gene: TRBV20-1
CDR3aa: CSARDASGRGETQYF
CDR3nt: TGCAGTGCTAGAGATGCTAGCGGGAGGGGAGAGACCCAGTACTTC

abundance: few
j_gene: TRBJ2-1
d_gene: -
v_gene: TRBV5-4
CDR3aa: CASSFGVVSSYNEQFF
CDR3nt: TGTGCCAGCAGCTTTGGAGTGGTGAGCTCCTACAATGAGCAGTTCTTC

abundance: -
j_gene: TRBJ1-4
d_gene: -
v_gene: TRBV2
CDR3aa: CASKMESAGLNEKLFF
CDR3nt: TGTGCCAGCAAAATGGAATCGGCAGGCCTTAATGAAAAACTGTTTTTT

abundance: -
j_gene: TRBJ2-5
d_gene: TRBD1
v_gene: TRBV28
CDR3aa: CASRGQGQETQYF
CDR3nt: TGTGCCAGCAGGGGACAGGGACAAGAGACCCAGTACTTC

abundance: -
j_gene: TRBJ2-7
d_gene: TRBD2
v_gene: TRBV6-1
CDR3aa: CASSRLADSYEQYF
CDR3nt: TGTGCCAGCAGCAGACTAGCGGACTCCTACGAGCAGTACTTC

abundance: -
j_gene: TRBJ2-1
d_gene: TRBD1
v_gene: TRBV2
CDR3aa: CASSSGGTRNNEQFF
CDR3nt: TGTGCCAGCAGCTCAGGGGGTACGAGAAACAATGAGCAGTTCTTC

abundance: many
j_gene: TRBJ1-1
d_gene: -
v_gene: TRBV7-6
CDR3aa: CASSLGGAEAFF
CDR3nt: TGTGCCAGCAGCTTAGGGGGTGCTGAAGCTTTCTTT

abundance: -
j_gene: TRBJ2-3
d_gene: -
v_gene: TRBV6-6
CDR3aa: CASRSQQGDTQYF
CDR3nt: TGTGCCAGCAGATCCCAACAGGGAGATACGCAGTATTTT

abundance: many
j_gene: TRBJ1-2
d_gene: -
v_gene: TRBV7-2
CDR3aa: CASSADRHGYTF
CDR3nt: TGTGCCAGCAGCGCCGACAGGCATGGCTACACCTTC

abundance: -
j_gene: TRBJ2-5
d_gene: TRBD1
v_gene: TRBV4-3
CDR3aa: CASSQGAGTEIKETQYF
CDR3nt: TGCGCCAGCAGCCAAGGCGCCGGGACAGAGATTAAAGAGACCCAGTACTTC

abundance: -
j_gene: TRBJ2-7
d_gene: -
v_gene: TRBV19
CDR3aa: CASRDGPYEQYF
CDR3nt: TGTGCCAGTAGGGACGGACCCTACGAGCAGTACTTC

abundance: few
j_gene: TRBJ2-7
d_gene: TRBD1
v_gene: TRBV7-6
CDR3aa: CASRPFPGQGPNEQYF
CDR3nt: TGTGCCAGCAGACCTTTCCCGGGACAGGGGCCCAACGAGCAGTACTTC

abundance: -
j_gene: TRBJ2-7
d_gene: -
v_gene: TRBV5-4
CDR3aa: CASSDQTSGEQYF
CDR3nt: TGTGCCAGCAGCGATCAGACTAGTGGCGAGCAGTACTTC

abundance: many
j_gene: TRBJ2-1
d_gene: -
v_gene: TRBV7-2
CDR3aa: CASSLTLKEQFF
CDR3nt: TGTGCCAGCAGCCTGACCCTTAAAGAGCAGTTCTTC

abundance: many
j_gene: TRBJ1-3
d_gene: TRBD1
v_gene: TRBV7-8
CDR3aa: CASSRTGQGAPRVGSAIYF
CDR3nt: TGTGCCAGCAGCCGCACGGGACAGGGGGCTCCTCGCGTTGGTAGCGCCATATATTTT

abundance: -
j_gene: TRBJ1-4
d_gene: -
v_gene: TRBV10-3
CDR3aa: CAISDWGTNEKLFF
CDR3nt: TGTGCCATCAGTGATTGGGGGACTAATGAAAAACTGTTTTTT

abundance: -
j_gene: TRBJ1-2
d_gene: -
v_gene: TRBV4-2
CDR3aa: CASSQFPGYVVYGYTF
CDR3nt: TGTGCCAGCAGCCAATTTCCAGGGTATGTCGTCTATGGCTACACCTTC